This T cell receptor beta chain is drawn from a study of T-cell reconstitution after alpha-beta-depleted transplantation in children. Broader study findings: One year post-transplant, T-cell counts and diversity were largely derived from T cells produced anew.

As it was prepared, the TCRbeta library received unique molecular identifiers. TCRdb reprocessed the PCR reads via MiXCR and lists one record per CDR3 protein. The sample has 500,000 to 600,000 distinct CDR3 sequences; more than 20% are singletons. Trimming stripped 0 bases from V and 1 base from J, with 8 bases between. Germline values: CDR1 SGHRS, CDR2 YFSETQ. The CDR3 runs 15 residues. This clonotype was counted only a few times. Its antigen is undetermined. This sample comprised PBMCs, obtained before TCRalphabeta/CD19-depleted stem cell transplant. The chain has TRBV5-1 and TRBJ1-5; no firm D call. This clonotype was obtained from a boy younger than two with Wiskott-Aldrich syndrome, due to receive a stem cell transplant. The CDR3, as DNA: TGCGCCAGCAGCTTGGAGGGCAGCAGCAATCAGCCCCAGCATTTT. This codes for CASSLEGSSNQPQHF.